This record concerns one T cell receptor beta chain sequence. Its antigen remains unknown. Original processing notes: Out-of-frame sequences were removed, leaving around 2.2 million distinct TCRbeta sequences. The table came from immunoSEQ multiplex PCR; TCRdb's copy has only in-frame clones and leaves some out. V, J and clone size were drawn from that table, and D and trimming were deduced from the DNA. The data show tens of thousands of clones, over 60% seen once. Single viable CD3+CD4+CD8-CD45RO+ cells were sorted as the memory CD4+ T cells. After thawing, CD4+ T cells were positively selected. The CDR3 length is 15 residues. Trimming took 2 bases from V and 3 from J; bases not matched to a gene: 2. The germline V gene has CDR1 SGDLS and CDR2 YYNGEE. The record originates from a study of memory CD4+ T cells and cytomegalovirus serostatus. Points from the study as a whole: The CMV-associated TCR signature appears largely within the CD4+ memory repertoire. 67 of 164 known CMV-associated TCRbeta sequences appeared in CD4+ memory.

Input material: memory CD4+ T cells from blood. This rearrangement joins TRBV9 to TRBJ2-3; 11 nucleotides match TRBD2. This TCR was recovered from an adult in good health and CMV-seronegative. In DNA, the CDR3 is TGTGCCAGCAGCGTGGCTAGCGGGAGGACAGATACGCAGTATTTT. This encodes CASSVASGRTDTQYF.